This paragraph reports one T cell receptor (beta chain). Its antigen remains undetermined. No base quality values were provided; no much bigger clone lies one nucleotide off. These data belong to a study of T cells in Graves' hyperthyroidism and ophthalmopathy (dated by TCRdb to the late 2010s). About the study as a whole: Peripheral blood was collected at initial diagnosis, before any treatment. Following sampling, methimazole starting at 30 mg daily was given to hyperthyroidism patients, and high-dose intravenous methylprednisolone was given to ophthalmopathy patients. Whether ophthalmopathy could be predicted prospectively was tested in an independent validation cohort made up of under 20 hyperthyroidism patients plus 17 patients who later progressed to ophthalmopathy. In addition, the study compared T-cell repertoires in thyroid tissue and in blood from about 6 Graves' hyperthyroidism patients. The paper describes TCR Vbeta CDR3 sequencing of some 130 peripheral blood samples, made up of 43 ophthalmopathy patients, over 70 hyperthyroidism patients and roughly 17 progressor patients. For training and testing, the 100 or so patients in the discovery cohort were randomly divided in a 7:3 ratio. To identify TCR V-J signatures that set the groups apart, the researchers used a discovery cohort of 100 or so patients, made up of roughly 40 with Graves' ophthalmopathy and about 60 with stable Graves' hyperthyroidism. The full study reports these points: Most expanded thyroid clonotypes (frequency above 0.001) were also detected in blood, a finding suggesting that blood repertoires may reflect thyroid immune responses. In validation, progression to ophthalmopathy was predicted by the model with almost 71% sensitivity and 72.22% specificity, a median of approximately 6.5 months before onset. A model built on a 13 V-J signature distinguished ophthalmopathy from stable hyperthyroidism, reaching roughly 88% sensitivity and about 81% specificity in cross-validation and 80%/75% in testing. Sample size was not statistically predetermined, and blinding of investigators to group allocation was not performed.

The cysteine opens and the phenylalanine closes a CDR3 of 12 amino acids. Only the CDR3 region is kept as DNA, spanning 36 bases read in frame from base 1. V sheds 8 bases and J sheds 6 bases, leaving 14 bases between their ends. Graves' hyperthyroidism was defined as stable when no progression to ophthalmopathy occurred over 18 months of follow-up. The hyperthyroidism patients were between 18 and 65 years old and newly diagnosed, with a disease duration of less than 2 months. Patients with uncontrolled infections, other autoimmune diseases, pregnancy or lactation were excluded. Diagnoses relied on clinical symptoms, serum thyroxine and TRAb, thyroid ultrasound and orbital computed tomography. PBMCs were isolated from about 10 ml of fresh peripheral blood by Ficoll-Paque density gradient centrifugation. Total RNA was extracted with Trizol reagent, and quality was checked on an Agilent 2100 Bioanalyzer.

The TCR beta CDR3 regions were amplified from the RNA transcripts. For the first round of RT-PCR on the TCR CDR3, the HTBI primer set was used together with the Qiagen OneStep RT-PCR kit. Libraries were constructed in a second round of multiplex PCR, after which size selection and purification were carried out. The libraries were sequenced on an Illumina HiSeq2000 using paired-end 100 bp reads. Per the original workflow: SOAPnuke was used to process the raw data, removing reads that contained adapters or uncalled bases, had a mean Phred below 15, or lacked an exact match to the constant primer or identifier. High-quality paired reads were merged using COPE v1.2.5, and each unique nucleotide sequence was defined as a clonotype. MiTCR v1.1 was used to align the clonotypes against IMGT TRBV, TRBD and TRBJ reference segments. The analysis included only V-J combinations with a frequency above 0.0001, which together covered 99% to 99.2% of the repertoires. The TCS score was defined as F50 (clonal expansion) divided by E x V (chaos), with BLOSUM62-based TCRdist calculated between CDR3 peptides within each V-J. Welch's t-statistics and random forest reduced around 520 V-J features to roughly 13, which were used in a naive Bayes classifier (R e1071). The public reads were reanalyzed by TCRdb: fastp trimming at Q25, MiXCR alignment, in-frame beta chains only. All rows with the same CDR3 protein become a single entry with the most common DNA and genes. TCRdb's processing, not the study's, gives the V and J calls here. This sample lists fewer than 700,000 distinct CDR3 sequences; around 15% were detected once. Jointly, the top ten make up 3.5% to 4% of the sample.

Sequencing input: blood. This receptor was identified in a woman in her twenties or thirties with Graves' hyperthyroidism. The sequence is built from TRBV12-3 or TRBV12-4 and TRBJ2-7; 6 matching bases give a weak D call of TRBD1. The DNA is TGTGCCAGCGCCTCCAGGGGAGTCGAGCAGTACTTC. Translated, it reads CASASRGVEQYF.